This passage covers 13 T cell receptor beta chains from one sample sequenced in a study of T cell changes during pregnancy in multiple sclerosis. Using immunoSEQ multiplex PCR, the repertoire was profiled, and TCRdb retains in-frame clones only, with some absent. The sample lists tens of thousands of clones, more than 85% occurring once. This material consisted of CD4+ T cells from peripheral blood mononuclear cells, taken in the third trimester of pregnancy. The source is a female donor with multiple sclerosis, enrolled in a pregnancy study.

J is TRBJ2-1 and V is TRBV5-1, with D perhaps TRBD1 (6 bases). Trimming left V 4 bases short and J 5 bases short, with 13 bases between. CDR3 length: 14 residues. Germline loops: CDR1 SGHRS, CDR2 YFSETQ. In DNA form, the CDR3 reads TGCGCCAGCAGCCCTGGACAGATCAACAATGAGCAGTTCTTC. This gives the protein CASSPGQINNEQFF.

The V gene is TRBV5-1, the J gene TRBJ2-5, with unresolved D. Trimming took off 4 bases at V and 4 bases at J, with 14 bases between the two ends. The CDR3 contains 14 residues. Germline V gives CDR1 SGHRS, CDR2 YFSETQ. The CDR3 sequence: CASSPSVASETQYF. The CDR3 DNA reads TGCGCCAGCAGCCCAAGCGTGGCCTCAGAGACCCAGTACTTC.

The V and J genes are TRBV6-1 and TRBJ1-3, with a possible D match to TRBD1 (5 bases). Germline V gene sequence: CDR1 MNHNS, CDR2 SASEGT. The CDR3 runs 15 residues. V shed 1 base and J shed 4 bases, with 11 bases lying between them. CDR3 nucleotides: TGTGCCAGCAGTGAAGAGGGGACTCGCGGAAACACCATATATTTT. Translation gives CASSEEGTRGNTIYF.

The chain has TRBV5-1 and TRBJ2-1, with 9 bases matching TRBD1. CDR3 length equals 18 residues. Germline lookup yields CDR1 SGHRS and CDR2 YFSETQ. The V segment lost 0 bases and the J segment 3 bases; nucleotides outside the gene matches: 10. The CDR3 coding sequence is TGCGCCAGCAGCTTGGGGACAGGGGCCCGAACCCTCTACAATGAGCAGTTCTTC. Amino acid sequence: CASSLGTGARTLYNEQFF.

The table lists this clone with a count of one. This chain uses TRBV29-1 with TRBJ1-6, with 8 bases identical to TRBD1. The CDR3 sequence is 13 residues long. V shed 6 bases and J 5 bases; nucleotides not matched to a gene: 3. The germline CDR1 and CDR2 sequences are SQVTM and ANQGSEA. CDR3 protein: CSVETGDNSPLHF. The DNA for the CDR3 is TGCAGCGTCGAGACAGGGGATAATTCACCCCTCCACTTT.

The V and J genes are TRBV5-1 and TRBJ2-5, with D unresolved. The CDR3 extends over 14 amino acids. Trimming left V 4 bases short and J 3 bases short, with 13 bases between. Germline assignment: CDR1 SGHRS and CDR2 YFSETQ. CDR3 nucleotide sequence: TGCGCCAGCAGCACAGCTGGCCGAGAAGAGACCCAGTACTTC. Translated: CASSTAGREETQYF.

The chain is built from TRBV6-5 and TRBJ1-6; 7 nucleotides align to TRBD1. The CDR3 covers 16 residues. Germline V gene lookup returns CDR1 MNHEY and CDR2 SVGAGI. The junction had 11 bases not matched to a gene; V was cut back by 4 bases and J by 8 bases. The CDR3 spells CASSFTNRGSYSPLHF. The CDR3 nucleotides are TGTGCCAGCAGTTTCACAAACAGGGGATCCTATTCACCCCTCCACTTT.

J is TRBJ1-6 and V is TRBV7-3; TRBD1 agrees at 7 bases. The ends lost 0 bases at V and 9 bases at J; junction bases unmatched: 5. Germline V gene data show CDR1 as SGHTA and CDR2 as FQGTGA. CDR3 size: 15 residues. For the CDR3, the DNA is TGTGCCAGCAGCTTAACCCGGGACAGAAGTTCACCCCTCCACTTT. Translating gives CASSLTRDRSSPLHF.

The chain is built from TRBV18 and TRBJ2-3; D might be TRBD2 (5 bases). V was shortened by 6 bases and J by 4 bases, with 11 bases between the two germline ends. The CDR3 length is 13 residues. CDR1 is KGHSH, CDR2 LQKENI, per germline. The CDR3 loop is CASSPGLADTQYF. The CDR3, as DNA: TGTGCCAGCTCCCCGGGGTTGGCAGATACGCAGTATTTT. The full variable domain, in which reference TRBV18 and TRBJ2-3 provide the parts outside the CDR3, is NAGVMQNPRHLVRRRGQEARLRCSPMKGHSHVYWYRQLPEEGLKFMVYLQKENIIDESGMPKERFSAEFPKEGPSILRIQQVVRGDSAAYFCASSPGLADTQYFGPGTRLTVL.

The rearrangement links TRBV5-1 to TRBJ1-1; D is perhaps TRBD1 (5 bases). The germline V gene encodes CDR1 SGHRS and CDR2 YFSETQ. This CDR3 has 14 residues. The V end lost 4 bases, the J end lost 5 bases, and 15 bases lay between the germline ends. Written as DNA, the CDR3 is TGCGCCAGCAGCCAGGAGCAGGGCAGGACTGAAGCTTTCTTT. This translates into CASSQEQGRTEAFF.

This chain links TRBV6-6 with TRBJ2-5, with 8 bases aligning to TRBD2. J was trimmed by 5 bases and V by 5 bases; bases with no gene match: 4. Germline V gives CDR1 MNHNY, CDR2 SVGAGI (reference sequence). The CDR3 length is 13 residues. CDR3 residues: CASSRTSWETQYF. The CDR3 DNA follows: TGTGCCAGCAGTCGGACTAGCTGGGAGACCCAGTACTTC.

The genes are TRBV30 and TRBJ2-5; weak D call: TRBD2 (7 bases). The germline V and J ends were trimmed by 1 base and 1 base, with 13 bases remaining between them. Germline CDR1 GTSNPN, CDR2 SVGIG (reference sequence). This CDR3 contains 15 residues. The CDR3 DNA is TGTGCCTGGAGTGGGTTGGGGGGGGCCCAAGAGACCCAGTACTTC. Its translation is CAWSGLGGAQETQYF.

This rearrangement joins TRBV5-4 to TRBJ2-1; maybe TRBD2 (6 bases). The CDR3 has 13 residues. The V and J ends lost 3 bases and 6 bases respectively, with 10 bases between them. Germline V gene sequence: CDR1 SGHNT, CDR2 YYREEE (reference sequence). CDR3 in DNA: TGTGCCAGCAGCTCCGGGAGAAGCAATGAGCAGTTCTTC. Amino acids: CASSSGRSNEQFF.